The following is a T cell receptor beta chain sequence with its context. Its antigen target is currently unknown. It has no much larger one-base neighbor in the sample; base qualities were not kept. Spanning cysteine to phenylalanine, the CDR3 consists of 20 amino acids. The retained sequence is limited to the CDR3, 60 bases, with the frame set at the first base. CDR1 is given as SGDLS and CDR2 as YYNGEE, both from the germline V gene. For this chain, trimming is 0 bases at the V end and 4 bases at the J end, and the number of junction bases without a gene match is 14. The CDR3 regions of human TCRbeta chains were analyzed by immunosequencing. Turning to the authors' computational methods: TCRs in the repertoires were matched against a reference library of SARS-CoV-2-specific TCRs that had been generated with the MIRA antigen-specificity platform. Breadth was defined as the fraction of unique TCRs that were SARS-CoV-2-associated, and depth was defined as the fraction of total T cells that were SARS-CoV-2-associated. Using the MIRA data, each spike-specific TCR was assigned both to the spike region to which the TCR was reactive and to a CD4 or CD8 class. Log10-transformed breadth and depth values were compared by one-way ANOVA with Sidak's multiple comparisons tests. TCRdb stores this immuneACCESS table with in-frame sequences only. Part of the clones is absent; in the studies checked, under half of the shortfall reflects unresolved V genes, and no reason is known for the rest. V, J and clone size are taken as reported in that table, and D and trimming were inferred from the DNA itself. Counted in this sample were 95,000 to 100,000 clones; approximately 89% of them appeared once. About 10% of the sample is in the top ten clones.

The time point label, read with the paper, signifies: about 28 days (+/-7) after the second vaccine dose. AZD1222 recipients whose second dose came at about 4 weeks and those whose second dose came at about 12 weeks were combined into one group, since spike-specific TCR depth and breadth did not differ between the two schedules. Vaccinee samples were obtained from the UK trials COV001 and COV002, which included a single-blind randomized controlled phase 2/3 trial of AZD1222 (ChAdOx1 nCoV-19) in healthy adults. Trial participant PBMC samples were collected at day 0 and day 28 after the second dose for TCRbeta chain sequencing. The sample is drawn from a study of T cell responses to AZD1222 COVID-19 vaccine (dated by TCRdb to 2020 to 2023). Some background on the complete study: TCR sequencing covered some 240 trial participants: 200 to 220 given two doses of AZD1222 and some 25 given two doses of MenACWY control vaccine. Trial participants were enrolled by age into 18-55, 56-69 and 70-plus year subgroups, with about 150, 27 and 61 TCR-sequenced participants respectively. General findings and caveats noted by the study authors: In the small 56-69-year group, the increase in depth fell short of significance, most likely because of low power. No day 14 peak-response samples were available, so repertoires were characterized only after the peak T cell response. Conclusions about previously exposed vaccinees are limited, since just five or six AZD1222 recipients were seropositive for SARS-CoV-2 at baseline. Reportedly, close to half of the unique spike-specific TCRs recognized epitopes lying outside the regions that are mutated in the B.1.351 and B.1.1.7 variants. Spike-specific TCR breadth and depth rose significantly after two AZD1222 doses compared with day 0 and with MenACWY recipients. Most participants were white British and females outnumbered males, and the authors suggested that clonal diversity may have been underestimated. CD4 TCRs associated with the vaccine covered the entire spike protein, and the dominant responses were in regions 160-218 and 743-854.

The source material was peripheral blood, sampled 28 days after the second AZD1222 dose. This sequence was found in an adult who received the AZD1222 COVID-19 vaccine. This receptor chain uses TRBV9 and TRBJ2-2, with 11 junctional bases fitting TRBD2. The CDR3 reads as follows: CASSVAPGLAGGVGTGELFF. At the DNA level, the sequence is TGTGCCAGCAGCGTAGCGCCGGGTCTAGCGGGAGGTGTTGGCACCGGGGAGCTGTTTTTT. Outside the CDR3, residues come from the reference TRBV9 and TRBJ2-2 proteins, so the full variable domain is: DSGVTQTPKHLITATGQRVTLRCSPRSGDLSVYWYQQSLDQGLQFLIQYYNGEERAKGNILERFSAQQFPDLHSELNLSSLELGDSALYFCASSVAPGLAGGVGTGELFFGEGSRLTVL.